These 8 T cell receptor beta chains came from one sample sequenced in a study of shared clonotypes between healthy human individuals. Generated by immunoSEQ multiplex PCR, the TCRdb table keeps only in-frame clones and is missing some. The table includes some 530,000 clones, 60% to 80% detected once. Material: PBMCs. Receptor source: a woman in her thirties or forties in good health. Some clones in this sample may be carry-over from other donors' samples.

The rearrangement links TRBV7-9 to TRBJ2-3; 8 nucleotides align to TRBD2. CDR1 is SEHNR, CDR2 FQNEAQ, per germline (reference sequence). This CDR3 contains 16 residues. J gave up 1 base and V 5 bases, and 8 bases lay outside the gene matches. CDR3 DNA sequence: TGTGCCAGCAGCCAGATAGCGGGACCCCGCACAGATACGCAGTATTTT. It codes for CASSQIAGPRTDTQYF.

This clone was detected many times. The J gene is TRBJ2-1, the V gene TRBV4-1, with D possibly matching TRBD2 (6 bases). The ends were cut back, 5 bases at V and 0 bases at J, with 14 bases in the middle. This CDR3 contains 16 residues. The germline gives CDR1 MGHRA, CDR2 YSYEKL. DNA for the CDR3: TGCGCCAGCAGCAGTTTCCGGGGGAGCTCCTACAATGAGCAGTTCTTC. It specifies CASSSFRGSSYNEQFF.

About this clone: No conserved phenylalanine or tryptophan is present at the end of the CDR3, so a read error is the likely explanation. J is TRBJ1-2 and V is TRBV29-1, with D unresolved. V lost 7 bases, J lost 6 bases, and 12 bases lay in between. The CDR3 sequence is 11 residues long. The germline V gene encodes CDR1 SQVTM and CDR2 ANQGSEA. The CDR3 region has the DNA TGCAGCGAGTCCTCAAACGATGGCTACACCTCC. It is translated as CSESSNDGYTS.

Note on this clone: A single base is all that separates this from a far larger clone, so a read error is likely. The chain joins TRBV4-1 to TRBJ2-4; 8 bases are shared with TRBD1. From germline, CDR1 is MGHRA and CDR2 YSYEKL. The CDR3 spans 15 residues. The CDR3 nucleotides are TGCGTCAGCAGCCCCGGGCGACAGGGGAAAAACATTCAGTACTTC. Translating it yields CVSSPGRQGKNIQYF.

This CDR3 reads CAYGLAGAYNEQFF. Written as DNA, the CDR3 is TGTGCCTACGGGCTAGCGGGAGCCTACAATGAGCAGTTCTTC. The V gene is TRBV28, the J gene TRBJ2-1; TRBD2 matches 10 bases. The CDR3 has 14 residues. Germline CDR1 and CDR2: MDHEN and SYDVKM. Trimming took 11 bases from V and 2 from J; bases not matched to a gene: 6.

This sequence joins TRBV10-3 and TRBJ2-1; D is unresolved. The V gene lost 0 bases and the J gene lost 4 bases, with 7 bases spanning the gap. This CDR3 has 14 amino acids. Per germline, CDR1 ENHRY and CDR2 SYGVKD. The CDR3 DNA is TGTGCCATCAGTGAGTCCGGAGAATACAATGAGCAGTTCTTC. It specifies CAISESGEYNEQFF.

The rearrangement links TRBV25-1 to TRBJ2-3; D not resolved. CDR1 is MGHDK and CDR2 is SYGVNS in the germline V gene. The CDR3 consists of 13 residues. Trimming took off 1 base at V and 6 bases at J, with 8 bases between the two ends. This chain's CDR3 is CASSESAADTQYF. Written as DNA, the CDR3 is TGTGCCAGCAGTGAATCGGCTGCCGATACGCAGTATTTT.

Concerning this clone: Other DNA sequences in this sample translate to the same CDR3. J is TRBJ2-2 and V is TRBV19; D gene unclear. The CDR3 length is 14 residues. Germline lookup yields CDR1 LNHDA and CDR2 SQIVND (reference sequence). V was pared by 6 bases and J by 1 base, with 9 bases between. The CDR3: CASSETQNTGELFF. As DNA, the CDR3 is TGTGCCAGTAGCGAGACCCAGAACACCGGGGAGCTGTTTTTT.